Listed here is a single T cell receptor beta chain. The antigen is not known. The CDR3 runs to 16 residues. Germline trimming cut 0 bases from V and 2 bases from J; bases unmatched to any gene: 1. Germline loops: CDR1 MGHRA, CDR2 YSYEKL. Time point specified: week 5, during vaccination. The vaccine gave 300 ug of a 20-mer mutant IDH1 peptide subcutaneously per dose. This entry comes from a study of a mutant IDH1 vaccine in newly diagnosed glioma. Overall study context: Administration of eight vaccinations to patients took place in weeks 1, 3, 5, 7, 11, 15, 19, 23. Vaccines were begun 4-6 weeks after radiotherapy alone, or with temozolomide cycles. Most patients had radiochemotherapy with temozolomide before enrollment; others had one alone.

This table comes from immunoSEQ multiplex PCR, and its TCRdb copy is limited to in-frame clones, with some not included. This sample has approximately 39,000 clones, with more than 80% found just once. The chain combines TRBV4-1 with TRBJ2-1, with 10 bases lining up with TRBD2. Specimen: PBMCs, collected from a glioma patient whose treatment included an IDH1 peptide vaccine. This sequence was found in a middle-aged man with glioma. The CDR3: CASSQELAGTYNEQFF. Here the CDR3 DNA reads TGCGCCAGCAGCCAAGAACTAGCGGGAACCTACAATGAGCAGTTCTTC.